Presented here are 17 T cell receptor beta chains from one specimen sequenced in a study of blood T cell repertoires in COVID-19. Produced via immunoSEQ multiplex PCR; TCRdb's table is partial and in-frame only. The profile shows roughly 300,000 clones, roughly 87% of them singletons. The source material was PBMCs or T cells enriched from blood (not recorded which). All receptors come from a woman aged 25 to 39 who had recovered from COVID-19.

This clone was counted a single time. This chain links TRBV19 with TRBJ1-5; TRBD1 matches at 9 bases. Germline assignment: CDR1 LNHDA and CDR2 SQIVND (reference sequence). The CDR3 loop spans 12 amino acids. The junction had 0 bases not matched to a gene; V was cut back by 6 bases and J by 6 bases. The CDR3 here is CASRTGGQPQHF. As DNA, the CDR3 is TGTGCCAGTAGGACAGGGGGTCAGCCCCAGCATTTT.

The chain has TRBV15 and TRBJ2-7; 7 bases match TRBD1. The germline CDR1 and CDR2 sequences are LNHNV and YYDKDF (reference sequence). The CDR3 runs to 15 residues. Trimming at V came to 0 bases and at J to 3 bases, leaving 5 bases not matched to a gene. CDR3 nucleotide sequence: TGTGCCACCAGCAGAGATAGACAGGGCCTCTACGAGCAGTACTTC. Protein sequence: CATSRDRQGLYEQYF.

V usage is TRBV24-1 and J usage is TRBJ2-3; tentative D call: TRBD2 (5 bases). Trimming took off 3 bases at V and 5 bases at J, with 11 bases between the two ends. Germline lookup yields CDR1 KGHDR and CDR2 SFDVKD. The CDR3 spans 14 residues. The CDR3 sequence is CATSDPGEKDTQYF. As DNA, the CDR3 is TGTGCCACCAGTGATCCTGGGGAGAAAGATACGCAGTATTTT.

The rearrangement links TRBV7-2 to TRBJ2-3; 8 bases fit TRBD1. The CDR3 totals 14 residues. The germline V gene has CDR1 SGHTA and CDR2 FQGNSA. V trimming: 4 bases; J trimming: 1 base; junction bases outside the gene matches: 1. CDR3 sequence: CASSSGGGTDTQYF. DNA for the CDR3: TGTGCCAGCAGCTCAGGGGGCGGCACAGATACGCAGTATTTT. Full variable domain (missing parts from reference TRBV7-2 and TRBJ2-3): GAGVSQSPSNKVTEKGKDVELRCDPISGHTALYWYRQSLGQGLEFLIYFQGNSAPDKSGLPSDRFSAERTGGSVSTLTIQRTQQEDSAVYLCASSSGGGTDTQYFGPGTRLTVL.

V usage is TRBV6-5 and J usage is TRBJ1-6, with TRBD1 as a possible D gene (6 bases). V lost 7 bases and J lost 9, with 16 bases in between. This CDR3 spans 14 amino acids. The germline CDR1 and CDR2 sequences are MNHEY and SVGAGI. The CDR3 protein is CASKSVTGGSPLHF. The CDR3 region has the DNA TGTGCCAGCAAGTCGGTGACAGGCGGTTCACCCCTCCACTTT.

This chain joins TRBV5-8 and TRBJ1-2; D gene ambiguous. Germline V gives CDR1 SGHTS, CDR2 YDEGEE. Trimming removed 4 bases at V and 8 bases at J, with 18 bases between. This CDR3 is built from 14 residues. In DNA form, the CDR3 reads TGTGCCAGCAGCCCGCTGGGGTCTGGAGGGGGCTACACCTTC. Residues: CASSPLGSGGGYTF.

This clone appeared once. The chain couples TRBV4-1 to TRBJ1-4, with 8 bases matching TRBD1. V gave up 2 bases and J gave up 5 bases; unmatched junction bases: 4. CDR1 and CDR2 (germline): MGHRA, YSYEKL. The CDR3 has 15 amino acids. The CDR3 nucleotides read TGCGCCAGCAGCCAAACGGGACAGGAGAATGAAAAACTGTTTTTT. Residues: CASSQTGQENEKLFF.

V gene TRBV18 combines with J gene TRBJ1-1, with 9 positions matching TRBD1. The germline V gene encodes CDR1 KGHSH and CDR2 LQKENI. The CDR3 has 16 residues. V lost 4 bases and J lost 0; bases outside the gene matches: 6. For the CDR3, the DNA is TGTGCCAGCTCACAACGGACAGGGGCTATGAACACTGAAGCTTTCTTT. It yields the protein CASSQRTGAMNTEAFF.

The chain links TRBV5-4 to TRBJ2-1; D gene ambiguous. Looked up from germline, CDR1 is SGHNT and CDR2 is YYREEE (reference sequence). The CDR3 runs to 11 residues. V was cut by 3 bases and J by 5 bases, with 3 bases left in between. The chain's CDR3 is CASSSDNEQFF. CDR3 sequence (DNA): TGTGCCAGCAGCTCAGACAATGAGCAGTTCTTC.

The chain recombines TRBV2 with TRBJ1-6, with 8 bases aligning to TRBD1. From germline, CDR1 is SNHLY and CDR2 FYNNEI. The CDR3 is made up of 17 amino acids. Trimming at V came to 6 bases and at J to 6 bases, leaving 13 bases not matched to a gene. CDR3 region: CASSGQGISLSNSPLHF. For the CDR3, the DNA is TGTGCCAGCAGCGGACAGGGAATTAGTCTAAGTAATTCACCCCTCCACTTT.

This rearrangement joins TRBV5-1 to TRBJ1-5; the D gene is possibly TRBD1 (5 bases). V was trimmed by 5 bases and J by 6 bases, leaving 15 bases between them. The CDR3 contains 14 residues. CDR1 is SGHRS, CDR2 YFSETQ, per germline. The CDR3 DNA sequence: TGCGCCAGCAGTCTGGAGGGAGGGACTCAGCCCCAGCATTTT. Translating gives CASSLEGGTQPQHF.

As for this clone: At the DNA level, this CDR3 is encoded by other sequences in the same sample as well. V gene TRBV10-1 combines with J gene TRBJ2-7, with D unresolved. The CDR3 contains 13 residues. Germline V gene sequence: CDR1 WNHNN, CDR2 SYGVQD (reference sequence). The V and J ends lost 3 bases and 1 base respectively, with 7 bases between them. CDR3 DNA sequence: TGCGCCAGCAGTGAAACAGCTTCCTACGAGCAGTACTTC. Protein: CASSETASYEQYF.

The gene calls are TRBV5-1 and TRBJ2-7; D is perhaps TRBD1 (6 bases). The germline gives CDR1 SGHRS, CDR2 YFSETQ. V lost 0 bases, J lost 4 bases, and 11 bases lay in between. The CDR3 runs 14 residues. The CDR3: CASSLDRAKYEQYF. As DNA, the CDR3 is TGCGCCAGCAGCTTGGACAGGGCCAAGTACGAGCAGTACTTC.

CDR3: CASSLGGRGSPLHF. Here the CDR3 DNA reads TGTGCCAGCAGTTTGGGGGGTCGAGGTTCACCCCTCCACTTT. The chain couples TRBV27 to TRBJ1-6; possibly TRBD1 for D (5 bases). CDR1 MNHEY and CDR2 SMNVEV come from the germline V gene (reference sequence). The CDR3 consists of 14 residues. Trimming took 3 bases from V and 9 from J, leaving 12 bases between them.

The gene calls are TRBV24-1 and TRBJ2-3, with a tentative D call TRBD1 (5 bases). The CDR3 is 14 amino acids. CDR1 KGHDR and CDR2 SFDVKD come from the germline V gene. For the CDR3, the DNA is TGTGCGGCCAGTCCGGCAGGGCGTCCAGATACGCAGTATTTT. Protein product: CAASPAGRPDTQYF.

The chain is built from TRBV19 and TRBJ1-5; D is uncertain. V was trimmed by 8 bases and J by 3 bases, leaving 14 bases between them. This CDR3 spans 14 amino acids. Germline CDR1 and CDR2: LNHDA and SQIVND (reference sequence). The CDR3: CASGLAGFNQPQHF. In DNA, the CDR3 is TGTGCCAGTGGGCTGGCGGGTTTCAATCAGCCCCAGCATTTT.

V gene TRBV5-1 combines with J gene TRBJ1-1; the match to TRBD1 covers 7 bases. The CDR3 loop spans 14 amino acids. CDR1 is SGHRS and CDR2 is YFSETQ in the germline V gene. V dropped 4 bases and J dropped 1; count of bases not matched to a gene: 4. The CDR3 coding sequence is TGCGCCAGCAGCGTAGGGACAGCGAACACTGAAGCTTTCTTT. It yields the protein CASSVGTANTEAFF. Using reference TRBV5-1 and TRBJ1-1 for the parts outside the CDR3, the full variable domain is KAGVTQTPRYLIKTRGQQVTLSCSPISGHRSVSWYQQTPGQGLQFLFEYFSETQRNKGNFPGRFSGRQFSNSRSEMNVSTLELGDSALYLCASSVGTANTEAFFGQGTRLTVV.